In its sample, the clone carrying this T cell receptor beta chain was seen a few times. Its matching antigen is unknown. CDR3 length: 13 residues. V was trimmed by 2 bases and J by 6 bases, leaving 8 bases between them. Looked up from germline, CDR1 is SGHTA and CDR2 is FQGNSA. TCR alpha and TCR beta cDNA libraries carrying sample barcodes and UMIs came from 5'RACE with constant-segment primers. TCRdb passed the 5' RACE reads through MiXCR, listing each CDR3 protein once. This sample has 240,000 or so distinct CDR3 sequences, with approximately 10% found just once. These data come from a study of T-cell memory formation after mild COVID-19. Study-wide results and caveats: Some responding clones appeared in pre-infection memory, suggesting cross-reactive memory joined. For contracting clones, CD4+ ones sat mainly in CM and EM, CD8+ in EMRA.

The chain joins TRBV7-2 to TRBJ1-5; possible D gene TRBD1, 6 bases. Specimen: PBMCs or a T cell subset sorted from them (not recorded which). This clonotype was sampled from a young man who had mild COVID-19 (a few samples of this study predate the infection). Cell type and time point are not known. CDR3 sequence reads: CASSLNRVQPQHF. The CDR3 DNA reads TGTGCCAGCAGCTTAAACAGGGTTCAGCCCCAGCATTTT.